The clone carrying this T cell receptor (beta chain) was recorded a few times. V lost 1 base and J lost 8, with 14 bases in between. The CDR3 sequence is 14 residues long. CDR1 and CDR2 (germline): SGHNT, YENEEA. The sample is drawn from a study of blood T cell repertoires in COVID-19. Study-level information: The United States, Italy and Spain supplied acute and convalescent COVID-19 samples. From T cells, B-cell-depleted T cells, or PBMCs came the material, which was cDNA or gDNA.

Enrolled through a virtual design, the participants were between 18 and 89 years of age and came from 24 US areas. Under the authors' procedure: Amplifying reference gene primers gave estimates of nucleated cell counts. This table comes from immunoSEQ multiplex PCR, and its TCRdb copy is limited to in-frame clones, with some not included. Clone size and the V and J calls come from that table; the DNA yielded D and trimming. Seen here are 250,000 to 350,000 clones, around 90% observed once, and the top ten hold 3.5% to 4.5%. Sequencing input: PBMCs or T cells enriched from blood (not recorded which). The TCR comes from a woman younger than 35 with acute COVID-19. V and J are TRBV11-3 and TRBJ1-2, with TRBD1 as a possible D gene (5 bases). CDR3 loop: CASSLVGGEGGYTF. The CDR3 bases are TGTGCCAGCAGCTTAGTAGGAGGGGAGGGCGGCTACACCTTC.